This T cell receptor beta chain was identified in a study of a mutant IDH1 vaccine in newly diagnosed glioma. Study overall: Prior therapy was radiotherapy, temozolomide, or both; most received both.

The assay was immunoSEQ multiplex PCR, and TCRdb's table has in-frame clones only and misses some. The repertoire holds nearly 70,000 clones, with around 79% as singletons. Trimming removed 4 bases from V and 3 bases from J, with 13 bases in between. CDR1 is SGDLS, CDR2 YYNGEE, per germline. The CDR3 totals 14 residues. Time point defined: baseline, week 1 (first vaccination visit). Treatment given: pre-vaccination baseline after standard-of-care therapy. This clone was counted only a few times. This sequence was found in a man in his fifties or sixties with glioma. The chain uses TRBV9 and TRBJ1-1; D is undetermined. Sequenced material: PBMCs, taken from a glioma patient treated with radiotherapy, temozolomide or both. The CDR3: CASSPLSEDTEAFF. CDR3 nucleotide sequence: TGTGCCAGCAGCCCCCTGTCAGAGGACACTGAAGCTTTCTTT.